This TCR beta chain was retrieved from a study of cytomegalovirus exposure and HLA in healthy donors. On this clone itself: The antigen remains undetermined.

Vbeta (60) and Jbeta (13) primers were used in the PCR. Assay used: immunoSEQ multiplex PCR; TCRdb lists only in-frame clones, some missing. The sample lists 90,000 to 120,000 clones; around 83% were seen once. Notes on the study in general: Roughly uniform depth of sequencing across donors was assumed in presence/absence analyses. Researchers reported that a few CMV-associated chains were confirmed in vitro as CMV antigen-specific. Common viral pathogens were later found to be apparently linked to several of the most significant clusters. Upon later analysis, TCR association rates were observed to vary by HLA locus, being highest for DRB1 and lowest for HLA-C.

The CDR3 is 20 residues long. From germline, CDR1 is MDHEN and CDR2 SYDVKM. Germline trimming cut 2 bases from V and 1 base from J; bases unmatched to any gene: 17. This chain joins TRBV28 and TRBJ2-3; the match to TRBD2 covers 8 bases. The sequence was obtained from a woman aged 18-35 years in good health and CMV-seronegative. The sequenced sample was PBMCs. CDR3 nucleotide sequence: TGTGCCAGCAGTTTAGACCAGCGGGGGTTATCACTAGGAGGCACAGATACGCAGTATTTT. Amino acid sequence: CASSLDQRGLSLGGTDTQYF.